The 18 T cell receptor beta chains below all came from one sample that was sequenced in a study of cytomegalovirus exposure and HLA in healthy donors. PCR employed 60 Vbeta and 13 Jbeta primers. Assay: immunoSEQ multiplex PCR; the TCRdb copy retains only in-frame clones and omits some. The repertoire holds approximately 160,000 clones, with over 60% as singletons. Sequencing was carried out using PBMCs. These receptors originate from a woman in her 30s in good health and CMV-seronegative.

The chain uses TRBV7-2 and TRBJ2-5; D is ambiguous. Germline CDR1 is SGHTA and CDR2 is FQGNSA. There are 13 residues in the CDR3. Trimming took 3 bases from V and 2 from J, leaving 7 bases between them. The CDR3 loop reads CASSFQQQETQYF. The CDR3 DNA reads as TGTGCCAGCAGCTTCCAACAGCAAGAGACCCAGTACTTC.

This clone was found a few times. The J gene is TRBJ1-1, the V gene TRBV6-1; TRBD1 matches 7 bases. This CDR3 contains 13 residues. Losses at the gene ends were 4 bases for V and 6 bases for J; bases not matched to a gene: 5. Looked up from germline, CDR1 is MNHNS and CDR2 is SASEGT. CDR3 loop: CASSVTGTAEAFF. DNA for the CDR3: TGTGCCAGCAGTGTTACCGGGACAGCTGAAGCTTTCTTT.

The chain has TRBV15 and TRBJ1-1, with a tentative D call TRBD1 (6 bases). V gave up 4 bases and J gave up 5 bases, with 14 bases separating them. Germline V gene lookup returns CDR1 LNHNV and CDR2 YYDKDF (reference sequence). The CDR3 totals 14 residues. CDR3 sequence reads: CATSKQQGITEAFF. The CDR3 DNA reads as TGTGCCACCAGCAAACAACAGGGTATAACTGAAGCTTTCTTT.

The sample holds one count of this clone. The chain links TRBV2 to TRBJ1-2; D ambiguous. The CDR3 contains 13 residues. Germline V lookup: CDR1 SNHLY, CDR2 FYNNEI. Trimming took 3 bases from V and 4 from J, leaving 9 bases between them. Here the CDR3 DNA reads TGTGCCAGCAGTGACCGGGGATTCTATGGCTACACCTTC. Translating gives CASSDRGFYGYTF.

The sample holds a few counts of this clone. The rearrangement uses TRBV29-1 and TRBJ2-1; TRBD2 agrees at 8 bases. From germline, CDR1 is SQVTM and CDR2 ANQGSEA. The CDR3 totals 14 residues. V dropped 4 bases and J dropped 9; count of bases not matched to a gene: 11. CDR3 protein: CSVAATGTRTEQFF. The CDR3 bases are TGCAGCGTTGCGGCTACAGGGACTAGGACTGAGCAGTTCTTC.

The rearrangement joins TRBV6-5 to TRBJ2-4; 7 bases are a match to TRBD1. Germline V gene data show CDR1 as MNHEY and CDR2 as SVGAGI. Trimming at V came to 8 bases and at J to 1 base, leaving 5 bases not matched to a gene. The length of the CDR3 is 14 residues. This CDR3 reads CASGVRGAKNIQYF. DNA for the CDR3: TGTGCCAGCGGGGTCAGGGGGGCCAAAAACATTCAGTACTTC.

V usage is TRBV27 and J usage is TRBJ2-7; tentatively, D is TRBD2 (5 bases). Per the germline V gene, CDR1 is MNHEY and CDR2 is SMNVEV (reference sequence). Between the trimmed V and J ends, which lost 3 bases and 0 bases, there was a span of 9 bases. The CDR3 extends over 14 amino acids. The CDR3 region is CASSFFGNSYEQYF. In nucleotides, the CDR3 is TGTGCCAGCAGTTTCTTCGGGAACTCCTACGAGCAGTACTTC.

This clone was observed a few times. The chain has TRBV7-8 and TRBJ1-5; D gene uncertain. Germline V gene lookup returns CDR1 SGHVS and CDR2 FQNEAQ. This CDR3 region has 13 residues. The germline V and J ends were trimmed by 1 base and 9 bases, with 10 bases remaining between them. CDR3 protein: CASSLERGGPQHF. The DNA for the CDR3 is TGTGCCAGCAGCTTAGAACGAGGTGGGCCCCAGCATTTT.

This clone was recorded once. The V and J genes are TRBV30 and TRBJ2-1; TRBD2 agrees at 8 bases. The CDR3 runs 14 residues. With 7 bases clipped from V and 10 bases from J, the junction kept 15 bases outside the gene matches. Looked up from germline, CDR1 is GTSNPN and CDR2 is SVGIG (reference sequence). CDR3 DNA sequence: TGTGCCTTTGTTAGTAGCGGGGTACCCGGGGAGCAGTTCTTC. Its translation: CAFVSSGVPGEQFF.

This sequence joins TRBV20-1 and TRBJ1-1; weak D call: TRBD1 (5 bases). Germline CDR1 and CDR2: DFQATT and SNEGSKA (reference sequence). The CDR3 covers 11 residues. The CDR3 protein is CRSIRGTEAFF. The CDR3, as DNA: TGCAGATCCATTCGGGGGACTGAAGCTTTCTTT.

On this clone: The same CDR3 can be traced to other DNA sequences in this sample. The gene calls are TRBV5-1 and TRBJ2-3; TRBD2 matches at 8 bases. V was clipped by 4 bases and J by 3 bases; unmatched bases: 4. CDR1 is SGHRS and CDR2 is YFSETQ in the germline V gene. This CDR3 has 14 residues. In nucleotides, the CDR3 is TGCGCCAGCAGCCCCGGACTAGCTACAGATACGCAGTATTTT. Translated: CASSPGLATDTQYF.

The chain couples TRBV7-9 to TRBJ1-2; D uncertain. The length of the CDR3 is 12 residues. Germline values: CDR1 SEHNR, CDR2 FQNEAQ (reference sequence). The ends were cut back, 4 bases at V and 10 bases at J, with 13 bases in the middle. The CDR3, as DNA: TGTGCCAGCAGCTCAGACTCGAGCAACTACACCTTC. It is translated as CASSSDSSNYTF.

This chain uses TRBV19 with TRBJ2-2, with 10 bases fitting TRBD1. Trimming at V came to 7 bases and at J to 5 bases, leaving 7 bases not matched to a gene. The germline gives CDR1 LNHDA, CDR2 SQIVND (reference sequence). The CDR3 spans 15 residues. CDR3 DNA sequence: TGTGCCAGTAATCCGGGACAGGGGTTTACCGGGGAGCTGTTTTTT. Protein sequence: CASNPGQGFTGELFF.

V gene TRBV7-3 combines with J gene TRBJ2-3; TRBD2 matches at 11 bases. The CDR3 sequence is 17 residues long. Trimming removed 4 bases from V and 2 bases from J; junction bases left unmatched: 8. Germline V gene data show CDR1 as SGHTA and CDR2 as FQGTGA. CDR3 protein: CASSSRIAGGPTDTQYF. For the CDR3, the DNA is TGTGCCAGCAGCTCCCGTATAGCGGGAGGGCCCACAGATACGCAGTATTTT.

The V and J genes are TRBV27 and TRBJ2-7, with 8 bases aligning to TRBD2. Germline CDR1 MNHEY, CDR2 SMNVEV (reference sequence). The ends lost 5 bases at V and 3 bases at J; junction bases unmatched: 9. This CDR3 contains 15 residues. In DNA form, the CDR3 reads TGTGCCAGCAGTGCCGCCGGGACTAGTTTCTACGAGCAGTACTTC. Translated: CASSAAGTSFYEQYF.

This clone turned up a few times. The chain couples TRBV7-8 to TRBJ1-1; D gene unclear. Per germline, CDR1 SGHVS and CDR2 FQNEAQ. V gave up 1 base and J gave up 7 bases, with 7 bases separating them. The length of the CDR3 is 12 residues. The CDR3 region has the DNA TGTGCCAGCAGCTTAGTCTCTAATGAAGCTTTCTTT. This sequence encodes CASSLVSNEAFF. The entire variable domain, with the rest obtained from reference TRBV7-8 and TRBJ1-1, is as follows: GAGVSQSPRYKVAKRGQDVALRCDPISGHVSLFWYQQALGQGPEFLTYFQNEAQLDKSGLPSDRFFAERPEGSVSTLKIQRTQQEDSAVYLCASSLVSNEAFFGQGTRLTVV.

The V call is TRBV5-4, the J call TRBJ1-5, with unresolved D. The germline CDR1 and CDR2 sequences are SGHNT and YYREEE (reference sequence). The CDR3 is made up of 12 amino acids. V was clipped by 0 bases and J by 6 bases, with 4 bases between them. CDR3 DNA sequence: TGTGCCAGCAGCTTGGATCGTCAGCCCCAGCATTTT. Translated: CASSLDRQPQHF.

The chain has TRBV15 and TRBJ2-1, with D possibly TRBD2 on 5 matching bases. Trimming took off 0 bases at V and 12 bases at J, with 15 bases between the two ends. This CDR3 contains 14 residues. Per the germline V gene, CDR1 is LNHNV and CDR2 is YYDKDF (reference sequence). CDR3 nucleotides: TGTGCCACCAGCAGAGAATCGAGCGGTTCAGCGCAGTTCTTC. It encodes CATSRESSGSAQFF. Full variable domain (missing parts from reference TRBV15 and TRBJ2-1): DAMVIQNPRYQVTQFGKPVTLSCSQTLNHNVMYWYQQKSSQAPKLLFHYYDKDFNNEADTPDNFQSRRPNTSFCFLDIRSPGLGDTAMYLCATSRESSGSAQFFGPGTRLTVL.